The 32 T cell receptor beta chains in this list originate from one sample, sequenced in a study of Ad26.COV2.S vaccination and SARS-CoV-2 variants. Regarding treatment: around 19 received Ad26.COV2.S at low or high dose, single or two shots; roughly five received placebo; per-sample allocation not given. Day 63 after the first injection of vaccine or placebo was the sampling time. The repertoire was sequenced with immunoSEQ multiplex PCR; TCRdb's copy has only in-frame clones and lacks some. The sample holds about 280,000 clones, around 87% seen once. The sample in question was peripheral blood, obtained in a trial of Ad26.COV2.S vaccine versus placebo. Receptors were obtained from a person between 18 and 59 years old who received the Ad26.COV2.S COVID-19 vaccine or a placebo.

V gene TRBV19 combines with J gene TRBJ2-1; 14 bases map to TRBD2. Losses at the gene ends were 5 bases for V and 1 base for J; bases not matched to a gene: 1. The germline V gene has CDR1 LNHDA and CDR2 SQIVND (reference sequence). The CDR3 totals 16 residues. The CDR3 reads CASSGTSGGSYNEQFF. The CDR3 bases are TGTGCCAGTAGTGGGACTAGCGGGGGTTCCTACAATGAGCAGTTCTTC.

The chain combines TRBV11-2 with TRBJ1-2, with D perhaps TRBD1 (5 bases). This CDR3 region has 15 residues. Trimming removed 4 bases at V and 8 bases at J, with 20 bases between. Germline CDR1 SGHAT, CDR2 FQNNGV. DNA for the CDR3: TGTGCCAGCAGCTCGGATACGGATGGGGCCGTAGGCTACACCTTC. Protein sequence: CASSSDTDGAVGYTF.

This chain connects TRBV5-4 to TRBJ2-5; D not certain. The length of the CDR3 is 13 residues. Germline CDR1 and CDR2: SGHNT and YYREEE (reference sequence). V lost 7 bases to trimming and J lost 5 bases, with 15 bases between them. The CDR3 coding sequence is TGTGCCAGCGTCCAGGAACCTGATGAGACCCAGTACTTC. This sequence encodes CASVQEPDETQYF. Together with reference TRBV5-4 and TRBJ2-5, the CDR3 gives the full variable domain: ETGVTQSPTHLIKTRGQQVTLRCSSQSGHNTVSWYQQALGQGPQFIFQYYREEENGRGNFPPRFSGLQFPNYSSELNVNALELDDSALYLCASVQEPDETQYFGPGTRLLVL.

The chain employs TRBV5-1 and TRBJ1-6, with D unclear. The CDR3 contains 16 residues. Trimming stripped 2 bases from V and 0 bases from J, with 9 bases between. Germline lookup yields CDR1 SGHRS and CDR2 YFSETQ. The CDR3 loop is CASSFSESSYNSPLHF. DNA for the CDR3: TGCGCCAGCAGCTTTAGTGAAAGCTCCTATAATTCACCCCTCCACTTT.

The V and J genes are TRBV19 and TRBJ2-4, with 11 bases fitting TRBD1. The CDR3 covers 19 residues. Germline CDR1 is LNHDA and CDR2 is SQIVND (reference sequence). V dropped 4 bases and J dropped 0; count of bases not matched to a gene: 11. This CDR3 is CASSTDRGRGPAAKNIQYF. Here the CDR3 DNA reads TGTGCCAGTAGTACGGACAGGGGGCGAGGTCCTGCAGCCAAAAACATTCAGTACTTC.

This chain joins TRBV30 and TRBJ2-3; 15 bases line up with TRBD2. Germline assignment: CDR1 GTSNPN and CDR2 SVGIG (reference sequence). The CDR3 covers 14 residues. The V and J ends lost 8 bases and 4 bases, in that order; junction bases with no gene match: 4. The CDR3 loop reads CAIGLAGGPDTQYF. CDR3 coding DNA: TGTGCCATCGGACTAGCGGGAGGGCCAGATACGCAGTATTTT.

The rearrangement joins TRBV28 to TRBJ1-1; D call uncertain. Germline V gives CDR1 MDHEN, CDR2 SYDVKM. V was shortened by 2 bases and J by 1 base, with 8 bases between the two germline ends. The CDR3 runs to 14 residues. CDR3 residues: CASSLVTANTEAFF. DNA of the CDR3: TGTGCCAGCAGTTTAGTAACAGCGAACACTGAAGCTTTCTTT.

This sequence joins TRBV6-2 or TRBV6-3 and TRBJ1-6; weak D call: TRBD1 (6 bases). The germline CDR1 and CDR2 sequences are MNHEY and SVGEGT. The CDR3 spans 16 residues. The germline V and J ends were trimmed by 4 bases and 9 bases, with 19 bases remaining between them. DNA of the CDR3: TGTGCCAGCAGTTTGGAGGAGGGGGGGCTTGGTTCACCCCTCCACTTT. Amino acid sequence: CASSLEEGGLGSPLHF.

This clone is a singleton in its sample. The CDR3 DNA sequence: TGTGCCAGTAGTATTCTCAGAGGGGACAATGAGCAGTTCTTC. This gives the protein CASSILRGDNEQFF. The chain couples TRBV19 to TRBJ2-1; D assignment may be TRBD1 or TRBD2 (5 bases each). Germline CDR1 LNHDA, CDR2 SQIVND (reference sequence). This CDR3 spans 14 amino acids. With 3 bases removed from V and 5 bases from J, the gap between germline ends came to 11 bases.

The J gene is TRBJ1-3, the V gene TRBV2, with D possibly being TRBD1 (5 bases). The germline CDR1 and CDR2 sequences are SNHLY and FYNNEI. The CDR3 extends over 12 amino acids. V was cut by 6 bases and J by 5 bases, with 8 bases left in between. CDR3 sequence reads: CASSGTRNTIYF. The CDR3 region has the DNA TGTGCCAGCAGCGGGACCCGAAACACCATATATTTT.

The chain joins TRBV7-6 to TRBJ2-3; 11 bases are a match to TRBD2. With 3 bases clipped from V and 6 bases from J, the junction kept 5 bases outside the gene matches. Germline V gene sequence: CDR1 SGHVS, CDR2 FNYEAQ. The CDR3 is 15 residues long. CDR3 nucleotide sequence: TGTGCCAGCAGCTTTAGCGGGGGGGCCGGGGATACGCAGTATTTT. This gives the protein CASSFSGGAGDTQYF.

This clone has only a few counts. The chain carries TRBV2 and TRBJ1-2, with 10 bases lining up with TRBD1. Germline loops: CDR1 SNHLY, CDR2 FYNNEI. The CDR3 has 14 amino acids. The junction had 3 bases not matched to a gene; V was cut back by 4 bases and J by 4 bases. The CDR3 spells CASSVGTGAYGYTF. CDR3 in DNA: TGTGCCAGCAGTGTAGGGACAGGGGCCTATGGCTACACCTTC. Filled out from reference TRBV2 and TRBJ1-2, the complete variable domain reads EPEVTQTPSHQVTQMGQEVILRCVPISNHLYFYWYRQILGQKVEFLVSFYNNEISEKSEIFDDQFSVERPDGSNFTLKIRSTKLEDSAMYFCASSVGTGAYGYTFGSGTRLTVV.

The genes are TRBV4-2 and TRBJ1-2; TRBD1 is a possible D gene (6 bases). V lost 3 bases and J 2 bases, leaving 13 bases between the germline ends. The germline CDR1 and CDR2 sequences are LGHNA and YNFKEQ. The CDR3 spans 15 residues. CDR3 bases: TGTGCCAGCAGCCAGGGCGGGGGCGAGAACTATGGCTACACCTTC. This gives the protein CASSQGGGENYGYTF.

This clone was observed once. The chain carries TRBV7-9 and TRBJ1-4; 7 bases line up with TRBD1. Germline V lookup: CDR1 SEHNR, CDR2 FQNEAQ (reference sequence). J gave up 4 bases and V 5 bases, and 4 bases lay outside the gene matches. The CDR3 runs 14 residues. In nucleotides, the CDR3 is TGTGCCAGCAGCAGACAGGGAGGTAATGAAAAACTGTTTTTT. Protein product: CASSRQGGNEKLFF.

V is TRBV7-2 and J is TRBJ2-3; 14 bases fit TRBD2. Germline CDR1 is SGHTA and CDR2 is FQGNSA. V was pared by 5 bases and J by 1 base, with 5 bases of the junction left unmatched. The CDR3 spans 17 residues. The CDR3 nucleotides are TGTGCCAGCAGCCCTCCGGGACTAGCGGGGGGCACAGATACGCAGTATTTT. It translates to CASSPPGLAGGTDTQYF.

V usage is TRBV6-5 and J usage is TRBJ1-4; tentatively, D is TRBD1 (5 bases). V was trimmed by 0 bases and J by 7 bases, leaving 12 bases between them. CDR1 MNHEY and CDR2 SVGAGI come from the germline V gene. The CDR3 is 15 residues long. The CDR3 spells CASSYSLGRGEKLFF. In nucleotides, the CDR3 is TGTGCCAGCAGTTACTCGTTGGGGAGGGGTGAAAAACTGTTTTTT.

The chain joins TRBV27 to TRBJ2-7; 8 nucleotides agree with TRBD1. V gave up 5 bases and J gave up 6 bases; unmatched junction bases: 9. This CDR3 spans 14 amino acids. Germline V gene data show CDR1 as MNHEY and CDR2 as SMNVEV (reference sequence). The CDR3 bases are TGTGCCAGCAGTCCCAGGGACAGGCCTAGCGAGCAGTACTTC. The encoded protein is CASSPRDRPSEQYF.

The rearrangement joins TRBV28 to TRBJ1-5; the D is unclear. Germline V gene sequence: CDR1 MDHEN, CDR2 SYDVKM. The CDR3 sequence is 14 residues long. Trimming stripped 6 bases from V and 0 bases from J, with 9 bases between. The CDR3 DNA reads TGTGCCAGCAGGGCAGGAGTTAGCAATCAGCCCCAGCATTTT. Translated, it gives CASRAGVSNQPQHF.

The V gene is TRBV21-1, the J gene TRBJ2-7; the table assigns TRBD1, which was not confirmed against the DNA. TRBV21-1 is an annotated pseudogene. The CDR3 is 14 amino acids. In nucleotides, the CDR3 is TGTGCCAGCAGCAAAGCGGGCAGGGGGCACGAGCAGTACTTC. Protein: CASSKAGRGHEQYF.

V usage is TRBV5-5 and J usage is TRBJ2-3; 8 nucleotides line up with TRBD1. This CDR3 is built from 15 residues. V was pared by 8 bases and J by 2 bases, with 10 bases of the junction left unmatched. CDR1 is SGHKS and CDR2 is YYEKEE in the germline V gene (reference sequence). CDR3 DNA sequence: TGTGCCAGTCTACACGGGACAGGTTACACAGATACGCAGTATTTT. It translates to CASLHGTGYTDTQYF.

The CDR3 protein is CAISDGQGINQPQHF. CDR3 DNA sequence: TGTGCCATCAGTGACGGACAGGGTATCAATCAGCCCCAGCATTTT. The chain couples TRBV10-3 to TRBJ1-5; TRBD1 matches 8 bases. Germline V gene sequence: CDR1 ENHRY, CDR2 SYGVKD. CDR3 size: 15 residues. V gave up 3 bases and J gave up 3 bases; unmatched junction bases: 4.

This clone was recorded only once. The V gene is TRBV27, the J gene TRBJ1-2; 8 nucleotides agree with TRBD1. Germline lookup yields CDR1 MNHEY and CDR2 SMNVEV (reference sequence). With 1 base clipped from V and 7 bases from J, the junction kept 2 bases outside the gene matches. CDR3 length equals 13 residues. CDR3 amino acids: CASSLLTGVGYTF. The DNA of the CDR3 is TGTGCCAGCAGTTTATTGACAGGGGTTGGCTACACCTTC.

The rearrangement joins TRBV6-4 to TRBJ1-1, with D possibly being TRBD1 (6 bases). V was shortened by 6 bases and J by 3 bases, with 14 bases between the two germline ends. The CDR3 consists of 14 residues. Germline V gene data show CDR1 as MRHNA and CDR2 as SNTAGT. As DNA, the CDR3 is TGTGCCAGCAGCCCCTCGAGGGGGTACACTGAAGCTTTCTTT. Translated: CASSPSRGYTEAFF.

This clone turned up a few times. This chain connects TRBV28 to TRBJ1-6; tentative D call: TRBD1 (5 bases). The CDR3 has 18 residues. Per the germline V gene, CDR1 is MDHEN and CDR2 is SYDVKM. Trimming cost V 6 bases and J 0 bases, with 18 bases left between them. The CDR3 coding sequence is TGTGCCAGCAGCTTGGCGCGGAAGGGGAGCTCCTATAATTCACCCCTCCACTTT. Its protein product is CASSLARKGSSYNSPLHF.

This CDR3 reads CASSPHQTSGKIIYEQYF. The DNA for the CDR3 is TGTGCCAGCAGTCCCCACCAGACTAGCGGGAAGATAATCTACGAGCAGTACTTC. The chain employs TRBV27 and TRBJ2-7, with 11 bases fitting TRBD2. The ends lost 5 bases at V and 3 bases at J; junction bases unmatched: 15. The CDR3 totals 18 residues. Germline CDR1 reads MNHEY; CDR2 reads SMNVEV (reference sequence).

The chain links TRBV23-1 to TRBJ2-5, with 9 bases fitting TRBD1. Being an ORF, TRBV23-1 has a function that is uncertain. The CDR3 spans 18 residues. V trimming: 3 bases; J trimming: 4 bases; junction bases outside the gene matches: 15. The CDR3 DNA follows: TGCGCCAGCAGTCACTCCCCCTCCGGGACAGGGTTTCGAGAGACCCAGTACTTC. Translating it yields CASSHSPSGTGFRETQYF.

This chain connects TRBV2 to TRBJ2-3, with 9 bases matching TRBD2. V dropped 6 bases and J dropped 6; count of bases not matched to a gene: 10. This CDR3 is built from 15 residues. Germline loops: CDR1 SNHLY, CDR2 FYNNEI. The CDR3 sequence is CASRPLAGVGDTQYF. The DNA for the CDR3 is TGTGCCAGCAGGCCTTTAGCGGGAGTAGGGGATACGCAGTATTTT.

The rearrangement links TRBV18 to TRBJ1-2; 9 bases fit TRBD1. J was trimmed by 2 bases and V by 0 bases; bases with no gene match: 7. Germline CDR1 is KGHSH and CDR2 is LQKENI. This CDR3 has 17 amino acids. The CDR3 loop is CASSPPGTGSINYGYTF. The CDR3 nucleotides are TGTGCCAGCTCACCACCCGGGACAGGGAGTATCAACTATGGCTACACCTTC.

This chain uses TRBV6-5 with TRBJ1-3; D perhaps matches TRBD1 (6 bases). Trimming cost V 5 bases and J 4 bases, with 9 bases left between them. CDR1 and CDR2 from the germline V gene are MNHEY and SVGAGI. The CDR3 has 13 residues. DNA for the CDR3: TGTGCCAGCAGTCAGGGGCCCGGAAACACCATATATTTT. Protein: CASSQGPGNTIYF.

The V and J genes are TRBV2 and TRBJ2-5; TRBD2 matches 8 bases. With V trimmed by 4 bases and J by 2 bases, 9 bases remained unmatched. The CDR3 length is 16 residues. Per the germline V gene, CDR1 is SNHLY and CDR2 is FYNNEI. CDR3 loop: CASSAGGAPGQETQYF. Here the CDR3 DNA reads TGTGCCAGCAGTGCGGGGGGGGCGCCGGGACAAGAGACCCAGTACTTC.

The chain is built from TRBV4-2 and TRBJ2-1; no clear D gene. Germline CDR1 is LGHNA and CDR2 is YNFKEQ. The CDR3 has 13 amino acids. Trimming took off 6 bases at V and 5 bases at J, with 11 bases between the two ends. The CDR3 DNA reads TGTGCCAGCAGTGACTGGTCTAACAATGAGCAGTTCTTC. Amino acid sequence: CASSDWSNNEQFF.

The count of this clone is one. V usage is TRBV27 and J usage is TRBJ1-5; D not resolved. Germline CDR1 is MNHEY and CDR2 is SMNVEV (reference sequence). The CDR3 sequence is 13 residues long. V lost 8 bases, J lost 0 bases, and 8 bases lay in between. The CDR3 region is CASSTYSNQPQHF. The CDR3 nucleotides are TGTGCCAGCTCGACTTATAGCAATCAGCCCCAGCATTTT.